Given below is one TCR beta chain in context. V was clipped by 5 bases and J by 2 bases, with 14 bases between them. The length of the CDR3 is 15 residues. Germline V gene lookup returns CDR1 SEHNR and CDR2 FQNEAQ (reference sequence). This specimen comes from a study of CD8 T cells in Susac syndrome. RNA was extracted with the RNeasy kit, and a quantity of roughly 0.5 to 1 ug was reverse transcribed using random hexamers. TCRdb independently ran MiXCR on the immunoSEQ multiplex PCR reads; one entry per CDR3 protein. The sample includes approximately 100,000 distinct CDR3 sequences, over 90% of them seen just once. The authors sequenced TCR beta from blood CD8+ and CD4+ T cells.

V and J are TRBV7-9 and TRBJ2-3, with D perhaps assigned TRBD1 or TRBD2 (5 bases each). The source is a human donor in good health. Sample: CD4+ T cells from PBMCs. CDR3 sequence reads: CASSPGTVNTDTQYF. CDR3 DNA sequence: TGTGCCAGCAGCCCCGGGACGGTAAACACAGATACGCAGTATTTT.